The clone carrying this TCR beta chain was found a few times. Its target is not known. These data come from a study of Ad26.COV2.S vaccination and SARS-CoV-2 variants. The assay was immunoSEQ multiplex PCR, and TCRdb's table has in-frame clones only and misses some. The data contain 350,000 to 450,000 clones, around 83% of them singletons. Stated treatment: over 15 received Ad26.COV2.S at low or high dose, single or two shots; roughly 5 received placebo; per-sample allocation not given. Specimens were obtained on day 63 following the first vaccine or placebo injection. It was Wuhan-strain SARS-CoV-2 spike that the Ad26 vaccine vector expressed. This CDR3 has 13 residues. Trimming removed 6 bases from V and 0 bases from J, with 10 bases in between. The germline gives CDR1 SGHRS, CDR2 YFSETQ. General study points: Spike-specific TCR breadth ran higher among vaccine recipients than placebo recipients.

The TCR was taken from a person between 18 and 65 years old who received the Ad26.COV2.S COVID-19 vaccine or a placebo. Sequencing used peripheral blood, obtained in a trial of Ad26.COV2.S vaccine versus placebo. V is TRBV5-1 and J is TRBJ2-7; possible D gene TRBD1, 5 bases. For the CDR3, the DNA is TGCGCCAGCAAGCCGGACAACTCCTACGAGCAGTACTTC. Translated: CASKPDNSYEQYF.